One sample yielded the 20 T cell receptor beta chains listed below, sequenced in a study of cytomegalovirus exposure and HLA in healthy donors. Primers included in the PCR were 60 Vbeta and 13 Jbeta primers. Some clones are missing from TCRdb's copy, which holds only in-frame ones; the method was immunoSEQ multiplex PCR. Of roughly 190,000 clones in the sample, roughly 87% were seen once. Sequencing was carried out using PBMCs. The origin of the receptors is a boy aged 2 to 10 in good health and CMV-seronegative.

The V call is TRBV5-1, the J call TRBJ1-6, with 10 bases matching TRBD1. The CDR3 is 18 amino acids. In germline, CDR1 is SGHRS, CDR2 YFSETQ. V was pared by 3 bases and J by 1 base, with 7 bases of the junction left unmatched. In nucleotides, the CDR3 is TGCGCCAGCAGCTCCGGGACAGGGGAAGGATCCTATAATTCACCCCTCCACTTT. Protein product: CASSSGTGEGSYNSPLHF.

The chain is built from TRBV7-9 and TRBJ2-5, with D possibly matching TRBD1 (6 bases). The CDR3 spans 14 residues. V was cut by 5 bases and J by 5 bases, with 15 bases left in between. The germline gives CDR1 SEHNR, CDR2 FQNEAQ (reference sequence). CDR3 nucleotide sequence: TGTGCCAGCAGCCACAGGGATGCTAAGGAGACCCAGTACTTC. Translation gives CASSHRDAKETQYF.

A single count supports this clone. The chain recombines TRBV19 with TRBJ1-1; D is possibly TRBD1 (5 bases). The CDR3 consists of 15 residues. Trimming pared 7 bases from V and 1 base from J, leaving 16 bases between. Germline V gene lookup returns CDR1 LNHDA and CDR2 SQIVND (reference sequence). CDR3: CASIGARVTNTEAFF. For the CDR3, the DNA is TGTGCCAGTATTGGAGCCAGGGTAACGAACACTGAAGCTTTCTTT.

This clone has a single count. V gene TRBV30 combines with J gene TRBJ2-7, with a possible D match to TRBD2 (7 bases). Per the germline V gene, CDR1 is GTSNPN and CDR2 is SVGIG (reference sequence). The CDR3 has 13 residues. The DNA for the CDR3 is TGTGTCGCACAGGGAGGGAACTCCTACGAGCAGTACTTC. Protein product: CVAQGGNSYEQYF. The variable domain in full, completed from reference TRBV30 and TRBJ2-7, reads SQTIHQWPATLVQPVGSPLSLECTVEGTSNPNLYWYRQAAGRGLQLLFYSVGIGQISSEVPQNLSASRPQDRQFILSSKKLLLSDSGFYLCVAQGGNSYEQYFGPGTRLTVT.

The gene calls are TRBV5-1 and TRBJ2-1; D not resolved. The CDR3 has 14 residues. Germline CDR1 and CDR2: SGHRS and YFSETQ. Deletions cut 0 bases from V and 3 bases from J, with 7 bases between. CDR3 coding DNA: TGCGCCAGCAGCTTGGGGGCGAACTACAATGAGCAGTTCTTC. Its translation: CASSLGANYNEQFF.

The V gene is TRBV5-1, the J gene TRBJ2-1; D may be TRBD2 (5 bases). The length of the CDR3 is 17 residues. Germline V lookup: CDR1 SGHRS, CDR2 YFSETQ. V was shortened by 0 bases and J by 0 bases, with 13 bases between the two germline ends. The CDR3 DNA is TGCGCCAGCAGCTTGGAGTCTATGGGGAGCTCCTACAATGAGCAGTTCTTC. Translation gives CASSLESMGSSYNEQFF. Filled out from reference TRBV5-1 and TRBJ2-1, the complete variable domain reads KAGVTQTPRYLIKTRGQQVTLSCSPISGHRSVSWYQQTPGQGLQFLFEYFSETQRNKGNFPGRFSGRQFSNSRSEMNVSTLELGDSALYLCASSLESMGSSYNEQFFGPGTRLTVL.

This chain uses TRBV28 with TRBJ2-1; the D gene is possibly TRBD2 (5 bases). Germline values: CDR1 MDHEN, CDR2 SYDVKM. Trimming shortened V by 3 bases and J by 5 bases, and 11 bases separated the two germline ends. This CDR3 is 14 amino acids long. CDR3 nucleotide sequence: TGTGCCAGCAGTTTGAGCCTAGCCGACAATGAGCAGTTCTTC. The encoded protein is CASSLSLADNEQFF.

The genes are TRBV18 and TRBJ1-2; 8 bases align to TRBD1. The CDR3 runs 14 residues. Losses at the gene ends were 3 bases for V and 3 bases for J; bases not matched to a gene: 3. Germline V gene sequence: CDR1 KGHSH, CDR2 LQKENI. CDR3 DNA: TGTGCCAGCTCACCGACGACAGGGGACTATGGCTACACCTTC. Translation: CASSPTTGDYGYTF. The whole variable domain, filled in from reference TRBV18 and TRBJ1-2, reads NAGVMQNPRHLVRRRGQEARLRCSPMKGHSHVYWYRQLPEEGLKFMVYLQKENIIDESGMPKERFSAEFPKEGPSILRIQQVVRGDSAAYFCASSPTTGDYGYTFGSGTRLTVV.

This chain joins TRBV7-3 and TRBJ1-5, with D uncertain. The CDR3 sequence is 13 residues long. Deletions cut 5 bases from V and 2 bases from J, with 7 bases between. Looked up from germline, CDR1 is SGHTA and CDR2 is FQGTGA. The DNA of the CDR3 is TGTGCCAGCAGCCCTAAAGGCAATCAGCCCCAGCATTTT. It encodes CASSPKGNQPQHF.

The chain uses TRBV28 and TRBJ1-2; 9 bases agree with TRBD1. From germline, CDR1 is MDHEN and CDR2 SYDVKM. The J segment lost 3 bases and the V segment lost 5 bases, leaving 16 bases of the junction unmatched. The CDR3 spans 18 residues. CDR3 in DNA: TGTGCCAGCAGTCCCTTTTCCCCCAACAGGGGGCAAGACTATGGCTACACCTTC. This codes for CASSPFSPNRGQDYGYTF.

The chain employs TRBV10-1 and TRBJ2-7, with TRBD2 matching 12 bases. CDR1 and CDR2 from the germline V gene are WNHNN and SYGVQD (reference sequence). V lost 8 bases to trimming and J lost 4 bases; unmatched junction nucleotides: 12. The CDR3 sequence is 16 residues long. The CDR3: CASEPSGGAGGYEQYF. The CDR3 DNA reads as TGCGCCAGCGAGCCTAGCGGGGGGGCTGGGGGTTACGAGCAGTACTTC.

The chain carries TRBV7-9 and TRBJ1-6, with a weak D call TRBD1 (6 bases). V was trimmed by 2 bases and J by 6 bases, leaving 14 bases between them. The CDR3 runs 16 residues. Looked up from germline, CDR1 is SEHNR and CDR2 is FQNEAQ (reference sequence). The DNA of the CDR3 is TGTGCCAGCAGCTTAAGGGCGGACAGTCTTAATTCACCCCTCCACTTT. As protein: CASSLRADSLNSPLHF.

This chain uses TRBV7-8 with TRBJ2-5; a weak D match, TRBD2 (5 bases). Trimming left V 0 bases short and J 3 bases short, with 11 bases between. Germline V gene sequence: CDR1 SGHVS, CDR2 FQNEAQ. CDR3 size: 15 residues. CDR3 bases: TGTGCCAGCAGCTTAGCTGGCGGGCCTAAAGAGACCCAGTACTTC. Protein product: CASSLAGGPKETQYF.

In regard to this clone: The junction shows a germline mismatch at one end, possibly a read error. The chain carries TRBV7-9 and TRBJ2-1; D is undetermined. The CDR3 spans 12 residues. Germline CDR1 SEHNR, CDR2 FQNEAQ (reference sequence). CDR3 nucleotides: TGTTCCAGCAGCCCATACGAAGCGGAGCAGTTCTTC. Its translation is CSSSPYEAEQFF.

The V call is TRBV25-1, the J call TRBJ1-2; D possibly corresponds to TRBD1 (6 bases). Looked up from germline, CDR1 is MGHDK and CDR2 is SYGVNS. V lost 10 bases, J lost 3 bases, and 18 bases lay in between. The CDR3 sequence is 14 residues long. The CDR3: CATTRGRGDYGYTF. DNA for the CDR3: TGTGCCACCACTAGGGGCAGGGGCGACTATGGCTACACCTTC.

The chain couples TRBV6-6 to TRBJ1-3; D perhaps matches TRBD1 (5 bases). V dropped 7 bases and J dropped 2 bases, with 12 bases sitting between them. The germline V gene encodes CDR1 MNHNY and CDR2 SVGAGI (reference sequence). CDR3 size: 14 residues. The CDR3 DNA is TGTGCCAGCACGCAGGGTAATCCTGGAAACACCATATATTTT. This sequence encodes CASTQGNPGNTIYF.

The genes are TRBV5-1 and TRBJ2-7, with 8 positions matching TRBD1. Unmatched junction bases numbered 12, after V lost 7 bases and J lost 3 bases. This CDR3 is built from 15 residues. Germline CDR1 reads SGHRS; CDR2 reads YFSETQ. The CDR3 DNA follows: TGCGCCAGCGCTTCCACTTCGACAGGGGTCTACGAGCAGTACTTC. Protein: CASASTSTGVYEQYF.

The V and J genes are TRBV11-2 and TRBJ1-1, with TRBD1 matching 9 bases. This CDR3 is 15 amino acids long. The junction had 7 bases not matched to a gene; V was cut back by 5 bases and J by 3 bases. CDR1 SGHAT and CDR2 FQNNGV come from the germline V gene. The CDR3 sequence is CASSQQGARYTEAFF. The DNA of the CDR3 is TGTGCCAGCAGCCAACAGGGGGCGCGGTACACTGAAGCTTTCTTT.

The genes are TRBV5-4 and TRBJ2-7; 9 bases line up with TRBD1. Germline CDR1 reads SGHNT; CDR2 reads YYREEE (reference sequence). V was pared by 4 bases and J by 6 bases, with 17 bases of the junction left unmatched. The CDR3 runs to 17 residues. The CDR3 region is CASSQLTTGQGILEQYF. CDR3 DNA sequence: TGTGCCAGCAGCCAGCTAACAACGGGACAGGGAATCCTCGAGCAGTACTTC.

The chain has TRBV29-1 and TRBJ2-1; D is unresolved. CDR3 length: 14 residues. V was trimmed by 1 base and J by 0 bases, leaving 7 bases between them. Per the germline V gene, CDR1 is SQVTM and CDR2 is ANQGSEA. Written as DNA, the CDR3 is TGCAGCGTTGAAGGGAGAGCCTCCTACAATGAGCAGTTCTTC. Protein sequence: CSVEGRASYNEQFF.